The rows below give T cell receptor beta chains drawn from one sample of a study of technical replicates of blood from a handful of donors. This table comes from immunoSEQ multiplex PCR, and its TCRdb copy is limited to in-frame clones, with some not included. The sample includes about 100,000 clones, 96% of them seen just once. Material: T cells isolated from PBMCs. The receptors shown here come from a human donor in good health. Both conserved end residues are part of each CDR3. D genes are given only for firm matches. Only some rows state a clone size, as once, few, many or a class for expanded clones.

>TRBJ2-1|NA|TRBD1|TRBV2
CASRWTGGFNEQFF
TGTGCCAGCAGGTGGACAGGGGGCTTCAATGAGCAGTTCTTC
>TRBJ2-5|NA|NA|TRBV27
CASSFGGRQETQYF
TGTGCCAGCAGTTTTGGGGGGAGGCAAGAGACCCAGTACTTC
>TRBJ1-5|NA|TRBD1|TRBV27
CASGSGTGVRQPQHF
TGTGCCAGCGGGTCCGGGACAGGGGTTCGCCAGCCCCAGCATTTT
>TRBJ2-7|NA|NA|TRBV7-8
CASSLPPAQGAKSGRRSYEQYF
TGTGCCAGCAGCTTACCCCCCGCCCAGGGGGCCAAAAGCGGGAGGCGATCCTACGAGCAGTACTTC
>TRBJ1-4|NA|NA|TRBV6-5
CASSYSIGATNEKLFF
TGTGCCAGCAGTTACTCGATCGGTGCAACTAATGAAAAACTGTTTTTT
>TRBJ1-4|NA|NA|TRBV6-1
CASSEGGVKEKLFF
TGTGCCAGCAGTGAGGGGGGTGTAAAAGAAAAACTGTTTTTT
>TRBJ1-3|NA|NA|TRBV11-2
CASSLLVSSGNTIYF
TGTGCCAGCAGCTTATTGGTCAGCTCTGGAAACACCATATATTTT
>TRBJ1-1|once|NA|TRBV6-5
CASTDGTEAFF
TGTGCCAGCACAGACGGGACTGAAGCTTTCTTT
>TRBJ1-5|once|NA|TRBV5-1
CASSLGESNQPQHF
TGCGCCAGCAGCTTGGGGGAGAGCAATCAGCCCCAGCATTTT
>TRBJ2-1|NA|TRBD2|TRBV9
CASSSSGRNYNEQFF
TGTGCCAGCTCCAGTAGCGGGAGAAACTACAATGAGCAGTTCTTC
>TRBJ1-1|NA|NA|TRBV5-1
CASSLGTIVGTEAFF
TGCGCCAGCAGCCTAGGGACTATTGTAGGCACTGAAGCTTTCTTT
>TRBJ2-1|NA|NA|TRBV19
CASSIWQGRHEQFF
TGTGCCAGTAGTATTTGGCAGGGTCGCCATGAGCAGTTCTTC
>TRBJ1-5|NA|NA|TRBV15
CATSRDWQGNQPQHF
TGTGCCACCAGCAGAGATTGGCAGGGTAATCAGCCCCAGCATTTT
>TRBJ2-6|once|TRBD1|TRBV19
CASKPGQVSSGANVLTF
TGTGCCAGTAAACCGGGACAGGTCAGCTCTGGGGCCAACGTCCTGACTTTC
>TRBJ1-2|NA|NA|TRBV9
CASSTQGYTGYTF
TGTGCCAGCAGCACTCAGGGATATACTGGCTACACCTTC
>TRBJ2-7|NA|TRBD2|TRBV19
CASSNGRLDTYEQYF
TGTGCCAGTAGTAACGGGAGGCTCGACACCTACGAGCAGTACTTC
>TRBJ2-7|NA|TRBD2|TRBV7-8
CASSLEGLAPRDYEQYF
TGTGCCAGCAGCTTAGAGGGACTAGCCCCCCGAGACTACGAGCAGTACTTC
>TRBJ2-7|NA|TRBD1|TRBV6-5
CASNQPGGWDEQYF
TGTGCCAGCAATCAACCAGGGGGCTGGGACGAGCAGTACTTC
>TRBJ1-1|NA|NA|TRBV6-5
CASSYRREGEAFF
TGTGCCAGCAGTTATCGCAGGGAGGGTGAAGCTTTCTTT
>TRBJ2-5|NA|NA|TRBV6-5
CASSYGGEAETQYF
TGTGCCAGCAGTTACGGAGGTGAGGCTGAGACCCAGTACTTC
>TRBJ2-7|NA|NA|TRBV27
CATAPFVGDHEQYF
TGTGCCACCGCCCCCTTCGTGGGCGACCACGAGCAGTACTTC
>TRBJ2-2|NA|NA|TRBV11-3
CASSLRTVPGELFF
TGTGCCAGCAGCTTACGGACAGTCCCCGGGGAGCTGTTTTTT
>TRBJ1-1|NA|TRBD1|TRBV28
CASKGGQDTEAFF
TGTGCCAGCAAGGGGGGACAGGACACTGAAGCTTTCTTT
>TRBJ1-2|NA|TRBD1|TRBV28
CASSLLAGGSYGYTF
TGTGCCAGCAGTTTATTGGCAGGGGGCAGCTATGGCTACACCTTC
>TRBJ2-7|NA|TRBD1|TRBV6-1
CASSGDRSSYEQYF
TGTGCCAGCAGTGGGGACAGGAGCTCCTACGAGCAGTACTTC
>TRBJ1-3|NA|TRBD1|TRBV9
CASSPGTGDTIYF
TGTGCCAGCAGCCCGGGGACAGGGGACACCATATATTTT